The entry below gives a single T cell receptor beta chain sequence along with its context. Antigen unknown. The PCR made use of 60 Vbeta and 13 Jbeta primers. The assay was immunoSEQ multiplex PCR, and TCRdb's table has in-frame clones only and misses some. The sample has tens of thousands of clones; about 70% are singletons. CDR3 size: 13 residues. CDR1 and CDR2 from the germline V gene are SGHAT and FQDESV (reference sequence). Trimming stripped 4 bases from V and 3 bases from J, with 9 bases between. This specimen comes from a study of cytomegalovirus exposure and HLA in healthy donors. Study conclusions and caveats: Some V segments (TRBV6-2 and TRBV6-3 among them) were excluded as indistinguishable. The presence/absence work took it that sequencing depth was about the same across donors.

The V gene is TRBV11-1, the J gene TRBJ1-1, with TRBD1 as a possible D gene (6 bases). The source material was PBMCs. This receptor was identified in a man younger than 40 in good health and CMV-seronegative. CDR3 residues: CASSWQGHTEAFF. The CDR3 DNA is TGTGCCAGCAGCTGGCAGGGGCACACTGAAGCTTTCTTT. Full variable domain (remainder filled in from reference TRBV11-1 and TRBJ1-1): EAEVAQSPRYKITEKSQAVAFWCDPISGHATLYWYRQILGQGPELLVQFQDESVVDDSQLPKDRFSAERLKGVDSTLKIQPAELGDSAMYLCASSWQGHTEAFFGQGTRLTVV.